The entry that follows covers one T cell receptor (beta chain) sequence. From germline, CDR1 is DFQATT and CDR2 SNEGSKA (reference sequence). The CDR3 loop spans 17 amino acids. A total RNA quantity of about 4,000 ng went into each TCR library. Incorporation of UMIs carrying a 6-nucleotide sample barcode was performed by template switching. Each CDR3 protein gets one entry in TCRdb, which reprocessed the 5' RACE reads and gives no DNA. The sample totals under 150,000 distinct CDR3 sequences; its top ten clones hold 2.4%. From whole blood, total RNA was isolated without any sorting of T cells. The data derive from a study of monozygotic twins with inflammatory bowel disease.

The sequence came from a human donor with ulcerative colitis or Crohn's disease, or a healthy co-twin of an affected twin (not recorded which). V gene TRBV20-1 combines with J gene TRBJ2-7; TCRdb's D call, TRBD2, is unchecked because there is no DNA. Sequencing input: blood. CDR3 loop: CSARGGPGLAGEYEQYF.